This TCR beta chain emerged from a study of T cells of healthy individuals. TCRdb called the 5' RACE reads again in MiXCR, with one record for every CDR3 protein. This table holds some 41,000 distinct CDR3 sequences, about 4.5% found once. This clonotype has a count of ten or more. Germline V gene data show CDR1 as MNHEY and CDR2 as SMNVEV (reference sequence). V was clipped by 6 bases and J by 11 bases; unmatched bases: 17. This CDR3 contains 15 residues. The clonotype comes from a human donor in good health. The J gene is TRBJ1-1, the V gene TRBV27; 8 bases map to TRBD1. CDR3 loop: CASSVGTLSGGMAFF. DNA of the CDR3: TGTGCCAGCAGCGTCGGGACCTTATCAGGGGGCATGGCTTTCTTT.